The entry below describes one T cell receptor beta chain. Antigen specificity is unknown. The table came from immunoSEQ multiplex PCR; TCRdb's copy has only in-frame clones and leaves some out. The sample holds approximately 110,000 clones; 92% are singletons and the top ten take approximately 8%. The data originate from a study of T cell responses to AZD1222 COVID-19 vaccine. Study-level results: Of spike-specific TCRs, nearly half reportedly target regions left unmutated in variants. Seropositive status at baseline applied to only five or six AZD1222 recipients. Every sample of the repertoires postdated the peak T cell response. The study found vaccine-associated CD4 TCRs spanning spike, dominant at 160-218 and 743-854.

The CDR3 sequence is 18 residues long. V lost 5 bases and J lost 0, with 20 bases in between. Germline V CDR1 and CDR2: SEHNR, FQNEAQ (reference sequence). The chain has TRBV7-9 and TRBJ1-3; D possibly corresponds to TRBD1 (6 bases). The material sequenced was peripheral blood, taken 28 days after the second AZD1222 dose. This receptor was obtained from an adult who received the AZD1222 COVID-19 vaccine. The CDR3 loop reads CASSPSSPRQDSGNTIYF. The CDR3 coding sequence is TGTGCCAGCAGCCCTAGCTCCCCTCGACAGGACTCTGGAAACACCATATATTTT.